Shown below are 9 T cell receptor beta chains from a single sample sequenced in a study of CD8 T cells in ankylosing spondylitis. MiXCR, applied by TCRdb to the 5' RACE reads, yields one record per CDR3 protein. The table shows about 140,000 distinct CDR3 sequences, with roughly 31% occurring only once. Sequencing was done on a sample of synovial fluid, either unsorted or a sorted T cell fraction (not recorded which). These TCRs come from a male donor with ankylosing spondylitis.

This clonotype was found a few times. This rearrangement joins TRBV7-9 to TRBJ1-1; D perhaps matches TRBD1 (5 bases). The CDR3 contains 15 residues. Germline CDR1 and CDR2: SEHNR and FQNEAQ (reference sequence). The V end was cut by 5 bases, the J end by 1 base, with 14 bases between. The CDR3, as DNA: TGTGCCAGCAGCACTCGGGACGGAAGGAACACTGAAGCTTTCTTT. This encodes CASSTRDGRNTEAFF.

Note on this clonotype: This may be a read error, as it is one base from a much larger clone. DNA of the CDR3: TGTGCCTCCAGTGACCATGTGGGACAGGGGCGAGAGCAGTACTTC. Translated, it gives CASSDHVGQGREQYF. The chain is built from TRBV24-1 and TRBJ2-7; 10 bases agree with TRBD1. The CDR3 contains 15 residues. The germline CDR1 and CDR2 sequences are KGHDR and SFDVKD.

The V call is TRBV7-4, the J call TRBJ1-5, with 7 bases lining up with TRBD1. The ends lost 5 bases at V and 4 bases at J; junction bases unmatched: 5. CDR1 SGHVT and CDR2 SQSDAQ come from the germline V gene. CDR3 size: 14 residues. CDR3 sequence: CASSTDRNNQPQHF. For the CDR3, the DNA is TGTGCCAGCAGCACGGACAGGAATAATCAGCCCCAGCATTTT.

The J gene is TRBJ2-1, the V gene TRBV7-2; 9 bases agree with TRBD2. CDR1 and CDR2 (germline): SGHTA, FQGNSA. With 5 bases clipped from V and 9 bases from J, the junction kept 14 bases outside the gene matches. The CDR3 runs 16 residues. This CDR3 reads CASSPRRRGGGTEQFF. The CDR3 DNA is TGTGCCAGCAGCCCAAGGCGGCGCGGGGGGGGGACTGAGCAGTTCTTC.

This sequence joins TRBV7-9 and TRBJ2-7, with no clear D. Germline CDR1 and CDR2: SEHNR and FQNEAQ (reference sequence). The V end was cut by 0 bases, the J end by 1 base, with 7 bases between. This CDR3 region has 14 residues. CDR3 protein: CASSLASLSYEQYF. The CDR3 DNA is TGTGCCAGCAGCTTAGCTAGCCTTTCCTACGAGCAGTACTTC. The variable domain in full, with the rest retrieved from reference TRBV7-9 and TRBJ2-7, is DTGVSQNPRHKITKRGQNVTFRCDPISEHNRLYWYRQTLGQGPEFLTYFQNEAQLEKSRLLSDRFSAERPKGSFSTLEIQRTEQGDSAMYLCASSLASLSYEQYFGPGTRLTVT.

This clonotype was picked up a small number of times. V usage is TRBV28 and J usage is TRBJ1-2; no firm D call. CDR3 length equals 14 residues. In germline, CDR1 is MDHEN, CDR2 SYDVKM. Trimming cost V 2 bases and J 2 bases, with 9 bases left between them. The CDR3 here is CASSLMGINYGYTF. The CDR3 DNA is TGTGCCAGCAGTTTAATGGGTATCAACTATGGCTACACCTTC.

This clonotype has only a few counts. CDR3 sequence: CSLGTGGDSNQPQHF. CDR3 nucleotides: TGCAGCTTGGGGACAGGGGGGGATAGCAATCAGCCCCAGCATTTT. The rearrangement uses TRBV29-1 and TRBJ1-5; 11 bases are a match to TRBD1. V trimming: 8 bases; J trimming: 0 bases; junction bases outside the gene matches: 6. CDR3 size: 15 residues. The germline CDR1 and CDR2 sequences are SQVTM and ANQGSEA.

There are a few counts of this clonotype. This chain joins TRBV5-1 and TRBJ1-2; D not resolved. Between the trimmed V and J ends, which lost 0 bases and 7 bases, there was a span of 10 bases. Germline lookup yields CDR1 SGHRS and CDR2 YFSETQ. The CDR3 loop spans 13 amino acids. CDR3 sequence (DNA): TGCGCCAGCAGCTTGGACGTAATAGGTGGCTACACCTTC. As protein: CASSLDVIGGYTF. Filled out from reference TRBV5-1 and TRBJ1-2, the complete variable domain reads KAGVTQTPRYLIKTRGQQVTLSCSPISGHRSVSWYQQTPGQGLQFLFEYFSETQRNKGNFPGRFSGRQFSNSRSEMNVSTLELGDSALYLCASSLDVIGGYTFGSGTRLTVV.

The CDR3 region is CASSFGRKAFF. The DNA of the CDR3 is TGTGCCAGCAGTTTTGGCAGAAAAGCTTTCTTT. V usage is TRBV28 and J usage is TRBJ1-1; D unclear. This CDR3 has 11 amino acids. In germline, CDR1 is MDHEN, CDR2 SYDVKM. V was clipped by 3 bases and J by 9 bases, with 8 bases between them.